Below, one T cell receptor (beta chain) is given with its context. Assay: immunoSEQ multiplex PCR; the TCRdb copy retains only in-frame clones and omits some. The data contain approximately 600,000 clones, around 96% of them singletons. The CDR3 runs to 13 residues. The V gene's germline CDR1 is SQVTM and CDR2 ANQGSEA. V was cut by 5 bases and J by 3 bases, with 12 bases left in between. This record belongs to a study of shared clonotypes between healthy human individuals. Naive CD8 cells lacked CD45RO and underwent positive selection for CCR7, leaving out terminally differentiated effector memory CD45RA+ cells.

This chain joins TRBV29-1 and TRBJ2-3; TRBD1 might be the D (5 bases). Sequencing was carried out using naive CD8+ T cells sorted from blood. This receptor was obtained from a young woman in good health. Here the CDR3 DNA reads TGCAGCGTTTGGCAGGGTTCAACAGATACGCAGTATTTT. It specifies CSVWQGSTDTQYF.